A selection of T cell receptor beta chains follows, all from one sample in a study of cytomegalovirus exposure and HLA in healthy donors. The method was immunoSEQ multiplex PCR; TCRdb's version includes in-frame clones alone and lacks a portion of them. Of about 210,000 clones in the sample, around 80% were seen once. Sequenced input: PBMCs. Every receptor here comes from a boy under 18 in good health and CMV-seronegative. Both conserved end residues are part of each CDR3. The D gene is left open where the match is weak. Some rows mark clone size as missing; the rest say once, few, many or name a class of expanded clone.

V gene	J gene	D gene	clone size	CDR3 protein	CDR3 DNA
TRBV4-1	TRBJ2-2	.	.	CASTPEWNTGELFF	TGCGCCAGCACCCCCGAGTGGAACACCGGGGAGCTGTTTTTT
TRBV27	TRBJ2-1	.	.	CASTPTGAWDNEQFF	TGTGCCAGCACCCCGACTGGGGCCTGGGACAATGAGCAGTTCTTC
TRBV5-1	TRBJ2-2	TRBD2	.	CASSLRTSGDTGELFF	TGCGCCAGCAGCTTGAGGACTAGCGGGGACACCGGGGAGCTGTTTTTT
TRBV4-1	TRBJ1-1	.	.	CASSPGHPNTEAFF	TGCGCCAGCAGCCCCGGACACCCGAACACTGAAGCTTTCTTT
TRBV6-6	TRBJ1-5	TRBD1	.	CASHRIMNRGWQPQHF	TGTGCCAGCCACCGAATTATGAACAGGGGTTGGCAGCCCCAGCATTTT
TRBV30	TRBJ2-5	.	.	CAWGSGGMPETQYF	TGTGCCTGGGGGAGCGGAGGGATGCCAGAGACCCAGTACTTC
TRBV6-1	TRBJ1-1	TRBD1	.	CASSPGTGYTEAFF	TGTGCCAGCAGTCCCGGGACAGGCTACACTGAAGCTTTCTTT
TRBV5-1	TRBJ2-7	TRBD1	.	CASSSGQTHYEQYF	TGCGCCAGCAGCTCGGGACAGACCCACTACGAGCAGTACTTC
TRBV5-1	TRBJ2-7	TRBD1	.	CASSFGTGIGTYEQYF	TGCGCCAGCAGCTTTGGGACAGGGATCGGAACCTACGAGCAGTACTTC
TRBV7-9	TRBJ2-7	.	.	CASSTVQGSGEQYF	TGTGCCAGCAGCACCGTTCAGGGATCCGGCGAGCAGTACTTC
TRBV4-1	TRBJ1-2	TRBD1	.	CASSQTGQVSHGYTF	TGCGCCAGCAGCCAGACGGGACAGGTTTCGCATGGCTACACCTTC
TRBV19	TRBJ1-1	.	.	CATTSKPVSEAFF	TGTGCCACCACTTCGAAGCCGGTCTCTGAAGCTTTCTTT
TRBV6-5	TRBJ2-5	.	.	CASTRQEETQYF	TGTGCCAGCACTCGACAGGAAGAGACCCAGTACTTC
TRBV7-2	TRBJ2-3	TRBD1	few	CASSVPRDRVPTDTQYF	TGTGCCAGCAGCGTTCCCCGGGACAGGGTCCCCACAGATACGCAGTATTTT
TRBV11-3	TRBJ1-2	TRBD1	.	CASSLPGGNGYTF	TGTGCCAGCAGCTTACCAGGGGGGAATGGCTACACCTTC
TRBV7-9	TRBJ2-2	TRBD2	.	CASSSVYGSGRAGPGELFF	TGTGCCAGCAGCTCAGTCTACGGTAGCGGGAGGGCCGGACCCGGGGAGCTGTTTTTT
TRBV7-2	TRBJ2-3	TRBD2	.	CASSASPGRGITDTQYF	TGTGCCAGCAGCGCATCTCCCGGGAGGGGGATCACAGATACGCAGTATTTT
TRBV5-4	TRBJ2-5	.	.	CASSLEGPAKKTQYF	TGTGCCAGCAGCTTGGAGGGGCCGGCGAAGAAGACCCAGTACTTC
TRBV7-2	TRBJ2-7	.	.	CASSFPQSAYEQYF	TGTGCCAGCAGCTTCCCCCAATCAGCCTACGAGCAGTACTTC
TRBV4-1	TRBJ2-3	.	few	CASSGNRVWTQYF	TGCGCCAGCAGCGGGAACAGGGTTTGGACGCAGTATTTT
TRBV9	TRBJ1-1	TRBD1	.	CASSVIQGDTEAFF	TGTGCCAGCAGCGTCATACAGGGGGACACTGAAGCTTTCTTT
TRBV7-7	TRBJ2-1	TRBD2	.	CASSSYTTSGRGGEQFF	TGTGCCAGCAGCTCATATACTACTAGCGGGAGGGGTGGTGAGCAGTTCTTC
TRBV9	TRBJ1-2	TRBD1	.	CASSPSRGTGPYGYTF	TGTGCCAGCAGCCCCAGTCGTGGGACAGGGCCTTATGGCTACACCTTC
TRBV4-1	TRBJ2-7	.	few	CASSQELVAYEQYF	TGCGCCAGCAGCCAAGAGTTAGTAGCCTACGAGCAGTACTTC
TRBV19	TRBJ1-5	TRBD1	once	CASGTGVGNQPQHF	TGTGCCAGTGGGACAGGGGTGGGCAATCAGCCCCAGCATTTT
TRBV9	TRBJ2-3	TRBD1	few	CASRLQGQDTQYF	TGTGCCAGCAGACTACAGGGGCAAGATACGCAGTATTTT
TRBV30	TRBJ2-4	.	.	CAWQRSSAKNIQYF	TGTGCCTGGCAACGGTCGTCGGCCAAAAACATTCAGTACTTC
TRBV19	TRBJ1-2	.	.	CASSIGGAYGYTF	TGTGCCAGTAGTATCGGGGGAGCCTATGGCTACACCTTC
TRBV30	TRBJ2-7	.	few	CAWSGWAFYEQYF	TGTGCCTGGAGTGGTTGGGCCTTCTACGAGCAGTACTTC
TRBV10-3	TRBJ1-4	.	.	CAISDGKTGEKLFF	TGTGCCATCAGTGACGGGAAAACCGGGGAAAAACTGTTTTTT
TRBV2	TRBJ2-7	.	.	CASSEPQEGGRGYEQYF	TGTGCCAGCAGTGAACCCCAGGAGGGAGGAAGGGGTTACGAGCAGTACTTC
TRBV2	TRBJ1-2	.	.	CASSPLTRDSGYTF	TGTGCCAGCAGTCCTTTGACCAGGGACTCTGGCTACACCTTC
TRBV6-5	TRBJ2-6	.	.	CASSYSLSGANVLTF	TGTGCCAGCAGTTACTCACTCTCTGGGGCCAACGTCCTGACTTTC
TRBV6-1	TRBJ2-7	TRBD1	.	CASMETGEDEQYF	TGTGCCAGCATGGAGACAGGGGAAGACGAGCAGTACTTC
TRBV7-9	TRBJ2-2	.	.	CASSLGAGIGELFF	TGTGCCAGCAGCTTAGGGGCAGGAATCGGGGAGCTGTTTTTT
TRBV14	TRBJ1-4	.	.	CASSRGNEKLFF	TGTGCCAGCAGCAGGGGTAATGAAAAACTGTTTTTT
TRBV5-1	TRBJ2-7	.	few	CASSLSSTGSYEQYF	TGCGCCAGCAGCTTGAGTTCGACAGGCTCCTACGAGCAGTACTTC